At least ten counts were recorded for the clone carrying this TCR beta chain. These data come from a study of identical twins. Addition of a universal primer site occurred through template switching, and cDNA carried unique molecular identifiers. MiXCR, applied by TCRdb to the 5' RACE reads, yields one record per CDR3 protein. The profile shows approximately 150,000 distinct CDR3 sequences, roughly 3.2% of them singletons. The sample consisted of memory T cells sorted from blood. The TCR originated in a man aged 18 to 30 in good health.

In nucleotides, the CDR3 is TGCGCCAGCAGGAACGGGACGAGCTCCTACAATGAGCAGTTCTTC. It translates to CASRNGTSSYNEQFF. This sequence joins TRBV5-1 and TRBJ2-1, with D possibly called TRBD1 or TRBD2 (5 bases each). The V and J ends lost 5 bases and 0 bases respectively, with 12 bases between them. The CDR3 spans 15 residues. CDR1 is SGHRS, CDR2 YFSETQ, per germline. The variable domain in full, completed from reference TRBV5-1 and TRBJ2-1, reads KAGVTQTPRYLIKTRGQQVTLSCSPISGHRSVSWYQQTPGQGLQFLFEYFSETQRNKGNFPGRFSGRQFSNSRSEMNVSTLELGDSALYLCASRNGTSSYNEQFFGPGTRLTVL.